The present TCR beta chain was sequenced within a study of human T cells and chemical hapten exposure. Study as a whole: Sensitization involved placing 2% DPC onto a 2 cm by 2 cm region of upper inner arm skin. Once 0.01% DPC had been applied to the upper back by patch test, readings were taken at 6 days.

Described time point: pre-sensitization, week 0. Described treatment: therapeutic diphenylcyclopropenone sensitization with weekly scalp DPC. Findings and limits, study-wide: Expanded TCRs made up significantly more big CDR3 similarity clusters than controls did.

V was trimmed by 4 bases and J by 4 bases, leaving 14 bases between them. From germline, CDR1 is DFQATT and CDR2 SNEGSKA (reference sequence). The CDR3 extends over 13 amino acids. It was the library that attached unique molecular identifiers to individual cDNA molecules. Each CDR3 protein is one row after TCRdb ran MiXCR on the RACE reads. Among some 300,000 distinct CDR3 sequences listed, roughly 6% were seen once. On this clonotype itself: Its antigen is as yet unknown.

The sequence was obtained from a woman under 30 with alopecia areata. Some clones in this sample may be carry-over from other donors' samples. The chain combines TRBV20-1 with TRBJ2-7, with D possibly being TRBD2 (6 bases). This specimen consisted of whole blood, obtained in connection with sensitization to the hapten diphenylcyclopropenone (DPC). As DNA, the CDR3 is TGCAGTGCTACCACGGGGGACCCTTACGAGCAGTACTTC. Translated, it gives CSATTGDPYEQYF.